The rows below give T cell receptor beta chains drawn from one sample of a study of control samples from healthy donors and cancer patients. The data were produced by immunoSEQ multiplex PCR, yet TCRdb's version contains in-frame clones alone and is incomplete. The sample has tens of thousands of clones; over 75% are singletons. Sequenced material: blood. Receptors were obtained from a man aged 50 to 60 in good health. Both conserved end residues are part of each CDR3. The order of the fields is D gene, clone size, J gene, V gene, CDR3 protein, CDR3 DNA. A D gene is named only where the DNA matches it firmly. Size values are once, few and many counts, or a class for expanded clones, and some rows have none.

TRBD1,-,TRBJ2-3,TRBV9,CASTRTGGADTQYF,TGTGCCAGCACCCGGACAGGGGGCGCAGATACGCAGTATTTT
TRBD2,-,TRBJ2-3,TRBV19,CASSKLAVSTDTQYF,TGTGCCAGTAGTAAGCTAGCGGTTAGCACAGATACGCAGTATTTT
-,-,TRBJ2-7,TRBV29-1,CSVEAGFGDEQYF,TGCAGCGTTGAGGCGGGGTTCGGCGACGAGCAGTACTTC
TRBD1,-,TRBJ2-2,TRBV3-1/TRBV3-2,CAVGRGRAGELFF,TGTGCCGTCGGCAGGGGGCGCGCCGGGGAGCTGTTTTTT
-,-,TRBJ2-1,TRBV2,CASSEGWDNEQFF,TGTGCCAGCAGTGAAGGCTGGGACAATGAGCAGTTCTTC
TRBD1,few,TRBJ2-3,TRBV4-1,CASRQQGAGTDTQYF,TGCGCCAGCAGACAACAGGGGGCCGGGACAGATACGCAGTATTTT
-,few,TRBJ2-1,TRBV13,CASSLGLGSRTNNEQFF,TGTGCCAGCAGCTTAGGCCTAGGTAGTCGAACTAACAATGAGCAGTTCTTC
TRBD1,-,TRBJ2-1,TRBV5-1,CASSNRDRAGDEQFF,TGCGCCAGCAGCAACCGGGACAGGGCGGGCGATGAGCAGTTCTTC
-,-,TRBJ2-3,TRBV9,CASSARSRGARTDTQYF,TGTGCCAGCAGCGCCCGTTCTCGGGGGGCGCGCACAGATACGCAGTATTTT
-,-,TRBJ1-5,TRBV30,CAWSGGGRQPQHF,TGTGCCTGGAGTGGGGGGGGCCGGCAGCCCCAGCATTTT
-,-,TRBJ1-5,TRBV7-8,CASSLLAGEQPQHF,TGTGCCAGCAGCTTATTGGCAGGCGAGCAGCCCCAGCATTTT